The 8 T cell receptor beta chains below come from one sample, sequenced in a study of cytomegalovirus exposure and HLA in healthy donors. PCR primers comprised 60 Vbeta and 13 Jbeta primers. Profiled with immunoSEQ multiplex PCR; TCRdb holds only in-frame clones, not every one. This table has fewer than 120,000 clones, less than 85% appearing once. Sequenced sample: PBMCs. The receptors stem from a man aged 30 to 45 in good health and CMV-seropositive.

This rearrangement joins TRBV7-2 to TRBJ1-1; 11 bases line up with TRBD1. Germline V lookup: CDR1 SGHTA, CDR2 FQGNSA. V trimming: 4 bases; J trimming: 5 bases; junction bases outside the gene matches: 3. This CDR3 is 14 amino acids long. CDR3 in DNA: TGTGCCAGCAGCTGGACAGGGGGCCGGACTGAAGCTTTCTTT. As protein: CASSWTGGRTEAFF.

This chain uses TRBV7-2 with TRBJ1-5; D uncertain. The CDR3 covers 14 residues. With 1 base removed from V and 6 bases from J, the gap between germline ends came to 10 bases. Germline lookup yields CDR1 SGHTA and CDR2 FQGNSA. The CDR3 loop is CASSLVGGSQPQHF. The CDR3 coding sequence is TGTGCCAGCAGCTTAGTTGGAGGGAGTCAGCCCCAGCATTTT.

The rearrangement joins TRBV6-5 to TRBJ1-5, with TRBD1 matching 8 bases. Trimming took 4 bases from V and 5 from J; bases not matched to a gene: 7. Germline CDR1 reads MNHEY; CDR2 reads SVGAGI. There are 15 residues in the CDR3. CDR3 nucleotides: TGTGCCAGCAGTTCCTTGGACAGGGTCGATCAGCCCCAGCATTTT. It is translated as CASSSLDRVDQPQHF.

V usage is TRBV5-1 and J usage is TRBJ1-4; 7 bases are a match to TRBD1. The J segment lost 8 bases and the V segment lost 3 bases, leaving 10 bases of the junction unmatched. Germline V lookup: CDR1 SGHRS, CDR2 YFSETQ. The CDR3 extends over 15 amino acids. The CDR3 DNA is TGCGCCAGCAGCTCCCAGGGGGGCGGAGAAGAAAAACTGTTTTTT. It codes for CASSSQGGGEEKLFF.

This clone was seen a single time. V and J are TRBV14 and TRBJ2-1; TRBD2 matches at 13 bases. J was trimmed by 8 bases and V by 2 bases; bases with no gene match: 3. The CDR3 length is 15 residues. The germline V gene encodes CDR1 SGHDN and CDR2 FVKESK. CDR3 region: CASSQTSGGADEQFF. The CDR3 nucleotides are TGTGCCAGCAGCCAAACTAGCGGGGGGGCGGATGAGCAGTTCTTC.

The chain combines TRBV7-2 with TRBJ1-2; 8 positions agree with TRBD1. V shed 9 bases and J 6 bases; nucleotides not matched to a gene: 9. CDR1 is SGHTA, CDR2 FQGNSA, per germline. The CDR3 sequence is 13 residues long. The CDR3 loop reads CASRAGGRNGYTF. CDR3 coding DNA: TGTGCCAGTCGGGCAGGGGGCAGGAATGGCTACACCTTC.

The rearrangement links TRBV7-8 to TRBJ2-2; 10 bases line up with TRBD2. V was pared by 3 bases and J by 2 bases, with 3 bases of the junction left unmatched. Germline V lookup: CDR1 SGHVS, CDR2 FQNEAQ. The CDR3 runs 16 residues. The CDR3 bases are TGTGCCAGCAGCTTTGGACTAGCGGATAACACCGGGGAGCTGTTTTTT. This sequence encodes CASSFGLADNTGELFF.

This clone has only one observation. One end of the junction fails to match germline, which may point to a read error. The same CDR3 also results from other DNA sequences found in this sample. The chain carries TRBV11-2 and TRBJ1-5, with unresolved D. Germline V gene sequence: CDR1 SGHAT, CDR2 FQNNGV. The CDR3 runs to 13 residues. CDR3 region: CASSLASDQPQHF. CDR3 DNA: TGCGCCAGCAGCTTAGCGAGCGATCAGCCCCAGCATTTT. The full variable domain, completed using reference TRBV11-2 and TRBJ1-5, is EAGVAQSPRYKIIEKRQSVAFWCNPISGHATLYWYQQILGQGPKLLIQFQNNGVVDDSQLPKDRFSAERLKGVDSTLKIQPAKLEDSAVYLCASSLASDQPQHFGDGTRLSIL.